This T cell receptor beta chain was sequenced in a study of Tregs in tolerant kidney transplant recipients. Overall study results and limits: In tolerant patients, donor-specific Tregs outgrew total Tregs, suggesting antigen-driven expansion.

This table comes from immunoSEQ multiplex PCR, and its TCRdb copy is limited to in-frame clones, with some not included. Seen here are about 69,000 clones, about 88% observed once, and the top ten hold approximately 0.39%. Germline V gene sequence: CDR1 SGHRS, CDR2 YFSETQ. V dropped 4 bases and J dropped 3 bases, with 11 bases sitting between them. This CDR3 contains 13 residues. Comment on this clone: Its antigen is still unknown.

The chain carries TRBV5-1 and TRBJ2-7; tentative D call: TRBD1 (6 bases). This sequence was found in a human donor who received a combined kidney and bone marrow transplant. The specimen comprised CD4+ T cells from blood, sampled before the transplant. The CDR3 region has the DNA TGCGCCAGCAGCCCCAGGGACAACTACGAGCAGTACTTC. Residues: CASSPRDNYEQYF.